This passage covers 25 T cell receptor beta chains from one sample sequenced in a study of radiotherapy plus CTLA-4 blockade in lung cancer. TCRdb's copy holds only in-frame clones and misses some; the assay was immunoSEQ multiplex PCR. The sample consists of 45,000 or so clones, roughly two thirds of them appearing once. The sequencing used peripheral blood, collected from a patient treated with radiotherapy plus ipilimumab. The receptors derive from a human donor with non-small cell lung cancer who had a complete response to radiotherapy plus ipilimumab.

On this clone itself: The CDR3 does not end in the conserved phenylalanine or tryptophan, so this is likely a read error. The chain couples TRBV7-2 to TRBJ2-7; 12 bases match TRBD1. After removal of 8 bases from V and 6 bases from J, the junction contained 8 bases not matched to a gene. Germline values: CDR1 SGHTA, CDR2 FQGNSA. The CDR3 is made up of 14 amino acids. This CDR3 is CASGTGTGGREQYS. In DNA, the CDR3 is TGTGCCAGCGGAACCGGGACAGGGGGCCGCGAGCAGTACTCC.

The chain is built from TRBV4-2 and TRBJ2-3, with D uncertain. Germline assignment: CDR1 LGHNA and CDR2 YNFKEQ. There are 17 residues in the CDR3. V was pared by 2 bases and J by 0 bases, with 15 bases between. CDR3 loop: CASSQPPLAASTDTQYF. DNA for the CDR3: TGTGCCAGCAGCCAACCCCCTTTAGCAGCAAGCACAGATACGCAGTATTTT.

The chain links TRBV14 to TRBJ2-1, with TRBD1 matching over 8 bases. V shed 4 bases and J 9 bases; nucleotides not matched to a gene: 5. The CDR3 is 13 residues long. Per the germline V gene, CDR1 is SGHDN and CDR2 is FVKESK. This chain's CDR3 is CASSPLGQGEQFF. As DNA, the CDR3 is TGTGCCAGCAGCCCACTTGGACAGGGTGAGCAGTTCTTC.

V gene TRBV5-4 combines with J gene TRBJ2-7; 14 nucleotides align to TRBD2. CDR1 SGHNT and CDR2 YYREEE come from the germline V gene (reference sequence). V shed 3 bases and J 4 bases; nucleotides not matched to a gene: 3. This CDR3 comprises 15 residues. The DNA for the CDR3 is TGTGCCAGCAGCTCGGGACTAGCGGGAGTGTACGAGCAGTACTTC. Its protein product is CASSSGLAGVYEQYF.

The chain employs TRBV2 and TRBJ1-5, with TRBD1 matching 8 bases. Germline CDR1 reads SNHLY; CDR2 reads FYNNEI. Unmatched junction bases numbered 3, after V lost 6 bases and J lost 2 bases. CDR3 size: 14 residues. CDR3 in amino acids: CASRGTGGNQPQHF. CDR3 bases: TGTGCCAGCAGGGGGACAGGAGGCAATCAGCCCCAGCATTTT.

The chain recombines TRBV6-1 with TRBJ1-5; D perhaps matches TRBD1 (6 bases). V lost 8 bases to trimming and J lost 0 bases, with 14 bases between them. In germline, CDR1 is MNHNS, CDR2 SASEGT. CDR3 length: 15 amino acids. CDR3: CASGTGTTSNQPQHF. CDR3 DNA: TGTGCCAGCGGTACCGGGACAACTAGCAATCAGCCCCAGCATTTT.

The V and J genes are TRBV5-1 and TRBJ2-3; possible D gene TRBD2, 6 bases. CDR1 is SGHRS, CDR2 YFSETQ, per germline. The length of the CDR3 is 18 residues. V lost 0 bases and J lost 2, with 19 bases in between. The CDR3 protein is CASSLGDIRAGITDTQYF. In nucleotides, the CDR3 is TGCGCCAGCAGCTTGGGAGACATTCGGGCGGGGATCACAGATACGCAGTATTTT.

The chain recombines TRBV4-2 with TRBJ2-3; tentative D call: TRBD2 (6 bases). V lost 1 base and J lost 8, with 28 bases in between. CDR1 and CDR2 (germline): LGHNA, YNFKEQ. The CDR3 loop spans 19 amino acids. The CDR3 sequence: CASSQGSPLASGGIGTQYF. CDR3 nucleotides: TGTGCCAGCAGCCAAGGTTCCCCACTAGCCTCCGGAGGCATTGGTACGCAGTATTTT.

This chain joins TRBV11-2 and TRBJ2-7; maybe TRBD2 (5 bases). CDR3 length equals 14 residues. V was pared by 5 bases and J by 0 bases, with 11 bases between. The V gene's germline CDR1 is SGHAT and CDR2 FQNNGV. CDR3 nucleotide sequence: TGTGCCAGCAGCCAAGCGGTACTCTCCTACGAGCAGTACTTC. It specifies CASSQAVLSYEQYF.

This clone has more than one count but fewer than ten. This rearrangement joins TRBV2 to TRBJ2-5, with 7 bases matching TRBD2. The CDR3 length is 14 residues. The germline V gene has CDR1 SNHLY and CDR2 FYNNEI. V lost 2 bases, J lost 4 bases, and 4 bases stayed unmatched. The DNA for the CDR3 is TGTGCCAGCAGTGAACAGGGAGGGTTAGAGACCCAGTACTTC. It yields the protein CASSEQGGLETQYF.

In this sample, this clone turned up once. The V call is TRBV5-1, the J call TRBJ1-2; unclear D gene. Germline loops: CDR1 SGHRS, CDR2 YFSETQ. Trimming took 0 bases from V and 4 from J, leaving 10 bases between them. This CDR3 region has 14 residues. The CDR3 loop reads CASSLEQPTYGYTF. CDR3 nucleotides: TGCGCCAGCAGCTTGGAACAGCCAACCTATGGCTACACCTTC.

This clone was counted a few times. This chain connects TRBV4-1 to TRBJ2-7, with D possibly TRBD2 on 5 matching bases. Germline-derived CDR1 and CDR2 are MGHRA and YSYEKL. Trimming pared 0 bases from V and 6 bases from J, leaving 12 bases between. CDR3 length equals 14 residues. CDR3 nucleotide sequence: TGCGCCAGCAGCCAAGAAGACCTTCGGGGCGAGCAGTACTTC. This translates into CASSQEDLRGEQYF.

This sequence joins TRBV27 and TRBJ1-5; 7 bases map to TRBD1. V trimming: 5 bases; J trimming: 6 bases; junction bases outside the gene matches: 13. CDR3 length: 16 residues. Germline CDR1 is MNHEY and CDR2 is SMNVEV (reference sequence). CDR3 amino acids: CASSRLYDRVRQPQHF. The CDR3 DNA follows: TGTGCCAGCAGTCGCCTCTACGACAGGGTACGTCAGCCCCAGCATTTT.

V and J are TRBV7-2 and TRBJ2-1; D perhaps matches TRBD2 (5 bases). From germline, CDR1 is SGHTA and CDR2 FQGNSA. Trimming took off 1 base at V and 8 bases at J, with 12 bases between the two ends. This CDR3 has 14 residues. CDR3 nucleotide sequence: TGTGCCAGCAGCTTAGACCAAGAGGGCGATGAGCAGTTCTTC. This sequence encodes CASSLDQEGDEQFF.

The chain couples TRBV27 to TRBJ2-5; 7 bases are shared with TRBD1. TRBJ2-7 explains the end of the DNA better; the J call may be wrong. Germline V gene data show CDR1 as MNHEY and CDR2 as SMNVEV (reference sequence). The CDR3 is made up of 15 amino acids. In DNA form, the CDR3 reads TGTGCCAGCAGTTCCCTCGGACAGGTTCGCTACGAGCAGTACTTC. It codes for CASSSLGQVRYEQYF.

The chain links TRBV6-1 to TRBJ1-6, with TRBD1 matching over 9 bases. Germline CDR1 is MNHNS and CDR2 is SASEGT. This CDR3 comprises 16 residues. Trimming at V came to 2 bases and at J to 11 bases, leaving 10 bases not matched to a gene. CDR3 region: CASSEPWDREGTPLHF. The CDR3 DNA follows: TGTGCCAGCAGTGAACCTTGGGACAGGGAAGGGACACCCCTCCACTTT.

V is TRBV28 and J is TRBJ2-1; D not resolved. Germline loops: CDR1 MDHEN, CDR2 SYDVKM. V dropped 6 bases and J dropped 0 bases, with 12 bases sitting between them. The CDR3 runs to 15 residues. The CDR3 here is CASSARYVSYNEQFF. CDR3 nucleotides: TGTGCCAGCAGCGCCCGGTATGTCTCCTACAATGAGCAGTTCTTC. The whole variable domain, remainder taken from reference TRBV28 and TRBJ2-1, is DVKVTQSSRYLVKRTGEKVFLECVQDMDHENMFWYRQDPGLGLRLIYFSYDVKMKEKGDIPEGYSVSREKKERFSLILESASTNQTSMYLCASSARYVSYNEQFFGPGTRLTVL.

As DNA, the CDR3 is TGTGCCACCCGGACAGGGGCGCACGAGCAGTACTTC. Amino acids: CATRTGAHEQYF. The genes are TRBV25-1 and TRBJ2-7; 9 nucleotides line up with TRBD1. This CDR3 comprises 12 residues. Looked up from germline, CDR1 is MGHDK and CDR2 is SYGVNS. J gave up 5 bases and V 10 bases, and 6 bases lay outside the gene matches.

This clone appeared a few times. The rearrangement links TRBV19 to TRBJ1-2; tentative D call: TRBD1 (6 bases). The CDR3 has 14 residues. The germline V gene has CDR1 LNHDA and CDR2 SQIVND (reference sequence). V was cut by 5 bases and J by 8 bases, with 18 bases left in between. The CDR3 here is CASSASRGLRGYTF. In DNA, the CDR3 is TGTGCCAGTAGTGCTTCCAGGGGTTTACGAGGCTACACCTTC. The complete variable domain, with remaining parts taken from reference TRBV19 and TRBJ1-2, reads DGGITQSPKYLFRKEGQNVTLSCEQNLNHDAMYWYRQDPGQGLRLIYYSQIVNDFQKGDIAEGYSVSREKKESFPLTVTSAQKNPTAFYLCASSASRGLRGYTFGSGTRLTVV.

The chain links TRBV29-1 to TRBJ2-3; possible D gene TRBD1, 6 bases. Germline V gene sequence: CDR1 SQVTM, CDR2 ANQGSEA. There are 15 residues in the CDR3. V was pared by 2 bases and J by 7 bases, with 19 bases between. The CDR3 protein is CSVEPLWGPTYTQYF. CDR3 DNA: TGCAGCGTTGAACCCCTGTGGGGGCCGACTTATACGCAGTATTTT.

The chain couples TRBV19 to TRBJ2-3; D is unresolved. V lost 7 bases to trimming and J lost 0 bases, with 17 bases between them. The CDR3 runs to 16 residues. Germline V gene sequence: CDR1 LNHDA, CDR2 SQIVND (reference sequence). As DNA, the CDR3 is TGTGCCAGTACCCGAGCCCGGCAGACTAGCACAGATACGCAGTATTTT. Amino acid sequence: CASTRARQTSTDTQYF.

The chain joins TRBV5-1 to TRBJ2-1; a weak D match, TRBD2 (5 bases). The CDR3 is made up of 16 amino acids. Trimming removed 4 bases from V and 7 bases from J, with 21 bases in between. The germline CDR1 and CDR2 sequences are SGHRS and YFSETQ. This chain's CDR3 is CASSPGSGSARNEQFF. The CDR3 DNA follows: TGCGCCAGCAGCCCTGGCTCGGGGTCGGCCCGGAATGAGCAGTTCTTC.

V is TRBV28 and J is TRBJ1-1, with D unclear. V was trimmed by 5 bases and J by 1 base, leaving 17 bases between them. The germline V gene has CDR1 MDHEN and CDR2 SYDVKM. The CDR3 runs 16 residues. The CDR3 here is CASSRGGRRQNTEAFF. The CDR3 DNA sequence: TGTGCCAGCAGTCGGGGAGGACGGCGACAGAACACTGAAGCTTTCTTT.

This clone was recorded once. V usage is TRBV27 and J usage is TRBJ1-1; D might be TRBD1 (6 bases). Trimming shortened V by 4 bases and J by 2 bases, and 14 bases separated the two germline ends. CDR3 length: 15 residues. Germline V CDR1 and CDR2: MNHEY, SMNVEV (reference sequence). CDR3 amino acids: CASSSGTGRNTEAFF. In DNA, the CDR3 is TGTGCCAGCAGTTCCGGTACAGGGAGAAACACTGAAGCTTTCTTT.

This chain connects TRBV7-6 to TRBJ2-1; D possibly corresponds to TRBD1 (6 bases). Trimming took off 5 bases at V and 6 bases at J, with 14 bases between the two ends. There are 14 residues in the CDR3. CDR1 is SGHVS, CDR2 FNYEAQ, per germline. CDR3 loop: CASSLTGKSNEQFF. CDR3 DNA: TGTGCCAGCAGCCTAACAGGGAAAAGCAATGAGCAGTTCTTC.